This T cell receptor (beta chain) comes out of a study of PD-1 blockade in classical Hodgkin lymphoma. General study results and limits: Newly diagnosed patients had baseline TCR diversity that was reportedly lower than that of healthy donors.

Points on this clone: Its antigen is as yet unknown.

The assay was immunoSEQ multiplex PCR, and TCRdb's table has in-frame clones only and misses some. The table shows almost 95,000 clones, with 83% occurring only once. J gave up 8 bases and V 4 bases, and 10 bases lay outside the gene matches. Germline V gene sequence: CDR1 MGHRA, CDR2 YSYEKL. The CDR3 is made up of 15 amino acids. Time point indicated: cycle 4 day 1 (C4D1), after more than 5 weeks of nivolumab. Every patient was affected by relapse after autologous stem cell transplantation, while exposure to brentuximab vedotin was not uniform. Here the sequenced sample was peripheral blood mononuclear cells (PBMCs), taken before the fourth cycle of nivolumab. The rearrangement joins TRBV4-1 to TRBJ1-2, with 10 bases that match TRBD1. The receptor comes from a human donor with classical Hodgkin lymphoma. CDR3 amino acids: CASSPTGTGAGGYTF. The CDR3 nucleotides read TGCGCCAGCAGCCCTACCGGGACAGGGGCCGGAGGCTACACCTTC.